The present TCR beta chain was sequenced within a study of cytomegalovirus exposure and HLA in healthy donors. Assay: immunoSEQ multiplex PCR; the TCRdb copy retains only in-frame clones and omits some. The profile shows fewer than 70,000 clones, roughly 96% of them singletons. Study-wide findings and caveats: Clusters of TCRs from the first cohort tended to co-occur in the 100 to 150 validation repertoires (as a later analysis found). Most TCR sequences were seen very rarely across donors, but some public TCRs occurred in many.

Germline CDR1 SGHRS, CDR2 YFSETQ. The CDR3 length is 15 residues. J was trimmed by 5 bases and V by 8 bases; bases with no gene match: 11. A note on this clone: Its antigen is not identified.

The chain couples TRBV5-1 to TRBJ1-5; 9 nucleotides line up with TRBD1. The sequencing sample was made of PBMCs. This sequence originates from a man aged 18 to 29 in good health and CMV-seronegative. CDR3 nucleotide sequence: TGCGCCAGTTCCACAACAGGGGGCCTCGATCAGCCCCAGCATTTT. The encoded protein is CASSTTGGLDQPQHF.